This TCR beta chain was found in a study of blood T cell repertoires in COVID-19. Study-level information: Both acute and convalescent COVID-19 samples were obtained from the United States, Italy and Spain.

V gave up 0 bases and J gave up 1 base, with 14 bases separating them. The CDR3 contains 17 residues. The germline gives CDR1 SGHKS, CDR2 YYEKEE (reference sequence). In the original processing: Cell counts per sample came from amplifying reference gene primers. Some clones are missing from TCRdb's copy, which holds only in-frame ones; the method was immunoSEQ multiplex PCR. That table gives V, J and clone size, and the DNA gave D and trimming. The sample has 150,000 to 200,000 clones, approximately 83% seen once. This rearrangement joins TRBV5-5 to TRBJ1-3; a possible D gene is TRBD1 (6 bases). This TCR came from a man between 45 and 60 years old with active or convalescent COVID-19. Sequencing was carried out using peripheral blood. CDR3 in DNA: TGTGCCAGCAGCTTGGCTGCGGGGGCGGCTTCTGGAAACACCATATATTTT. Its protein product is CASSLAAGAASGNTIYF.